The 29 T cell receptor beta chains presented below share a single source sample, sequenced in a study. The repertoire was sequenced with immunoSEQ multiplex PCR; TCRdb's copy has only in-frame clones and lacks some. In the table there are about 50,000 clones, approximately 93% of which are singletons. The source material was PBMCs. These receptors originate from a man aged 35 to 55 with rheumatoid arthritis.

This clone has just one count. The J gene is TRBJ2-7, the V gene TRBV2; TRBD1 is a possible D gene (6 bases). This CDR3 contains 12 residues. Germline V gene data show CDR1 as SNHLY and CDR2 as FYNNEI. The V and J ends lost 7 bases and 5 bases respectively, with 12 bases between them. CDR3 in amino acids: CASNPGVNEQYF. The CDR3 region has the DNA TGTGCCAGCAATCCAGGGGTGAACGAGCAGTACTTC.

The chain carries TRBV20-1 and TRBJ1-4; D unclear. Trimming removed 6 bases from V and 12 bases from J, with 14 bases in between. There are 11 residues in the CDR3. In germline, CDR1 is DFQATT, CDR2 SNEGSKA (reference sequence). The CDR3 region is CSAKGPVELFF. The CDR3 nucleotides are TGCAGTGCAAAAGGGCCAGTCGAACTGTTTTTT.

There are a few counts of this clone. The chain recombines TRBV18 with TRBJ1-2; the D gene is possibly TRBD1 (6 bases). The CDR3 has 15 amino acids. Trimming pared 3 bases from V and 5 bases from J, leaving 16 bases between. CDR1 is KGHSH, CDR2 LQKENI, per germline. The chain's CDR3 is CASSPPGGAWYGYTF. CDR3 DNA: TGTGCCAGCTCACCCCCGGGGGGCGCCTGGTATGGCTACACCTTC.

The chain recombines TRBV5-6 with TRBJ2-7; possibly TRBD1 for D (6 bases). The V end was cut by 4 bases, the J end by 3 bases, with 17 bases between. The CDR3 has 15 amino acids. CDR1 is SGHDT, CDR2 YYEEEE, per germline. The CDR3 protein is CASSHGTPWGYEQYF. The DNA for the CDR3 is TGTGCCAGCAGCCACGGGACACCCTGGGGCTACGAGCAGTACTTC. Full variable domain (rest looked up from reference TRBV5-6 and TRBJ2-7): DAGVTQSPTHLIKTRGQQVTLRCSPKSGHDTVSWYQQALGQGPQFIFQYYEEEERQRGNFPDRFSGHQFPNYSSELNVNALLLGDSALYLCASSHGTPWGYEQYFGPGTRLTVT.

The table lists this clone with a few counts. The chain recombines TRBV7-9 with TRBJ2-2; TRBD2 might be the D (6 bases). V dropped 7 bases and J dropped 1 base, with 16 bases sitting between them. CDR3 length: 16 amino acids. Germline assignment: CDR1 SEHNR and CDR2 FQNEAQ (reference sequence). The CDR3 is CASIQLAEKNTGELFF. The CDR3 DNA reads as TGTGCCAGCATCCAGTTAGCGGAGAAGAACACCGGGGAGCTGTTTTTT.

This chain links TRBV7-6 with TRBJ2-3; a possible D gene is TRBD2 (6 bases). This CDR3 has 15 amino acids. CDR1 and CDR2 from the germline V gene are SGHVS and FNYEAQ. Trimming pared 1 base from V and 4 bases from J, leaving 12 bases between. The CDR3: CASSLVSGSADTQYF. CDR3 nucleotides: TGTGCCAGCAGCTTAGTCTCCGGGAGTGCAGATACGCAGTATTTT.

V and J are TRBV18 and TRBJ2-5; D not certain. There are 15 residues in the CDR3. From germline, CDR1 is KGHSH and CDR2 LQKENI. The V end was cut by 3 bases, the J end by 4 bases, with 15 bases between. CDR3: CASSPPGERLETQYF. For the CDR3, the DNA is TGTGCCAGCTCACCCCCTGGTGAGAGGTTAGAGACCCAGTACTTC.

The rearrangement links TRBV27 to TRBJ1-2, with no clear D. This CDR3 region has 10 residues. Trimming cost V 5 bases and J 5 bases, with 3 bases left between them. Germline V lookup: CDR1 MNHEY, CDR2 SMNVEV (reference sequence). CDR3 in amino acids: CASSVYGYTF. Written as DNA, the CDR3 is TGTGCCAGCAGTGTATATGGCTACACCTTC.

This chain joins TRBV29-1 and TRBJ1-2; tentative D call: TRBD1 (6 bases). V lost 2 bases, J lost 4 bases, and 11 bases lay in between. The CDR3 length is 13 residues. Germline V CDR1 and CDR2: SQVTM, ANQGSEA. CDR3 coding DNA: TGCAGCGTTGAAATGGGGGCAGCCTATGGCTACACCTTC. It specifies CSVEMGAAYGYTF.

V gene TRBV7-9 combines with J gene TRBJ2-7, with 7 bases that match TRBD2. CDR3 length: 14 residues. Trimming removed 5 bases from V and 2 bases from J; junction bases left unmatched: 6. Germline V gene data show CDR1 as SEHNR and CDR2 as FQNEAQ (reference sequence). The CDR3 nucleotides read TGTGCCAGCAGCCTTACTAGCGAAGCCTACGAGCAGTACTTC. Its translation: CASSLTSEAYEQYF.

The chain joins TRBV7-3 to TRBJ2-1; D not certain. The germline V gene encodes CDR1 SGHTA and CDR2 FQGTGA. With 5 bases removed from V and 5 bases from J, the gap between germline ends came to 10 bases. CDR3 length: 13 amino acids. CDR3 loop: CASSTDRDNEQFF. CDR3 DNA sequence: TGTGCCAGCAGCACCGACCGAGACAATGAGCAGTTCTTC. The whole variable domain, remainder taken from reference TRBV7-3 and TRBJ2-1, is GAGVSQTPSNKVTEKGKYVELRCDPISGHTALYWYRQSLGQGPEFLIYFQGTGAADDSGLPNDRFFAVRPEGSVSTLKIQRTERGDSAVYLCASSTDRDNEQFFGPGTRLTVL.

The chain uses TRBV7-3 and TRBJ2-5, with TRBD2 matching over 10 bases. CDR1 and CDR2 from the germline V gene are SGHTA and FQGTGA. J was trimmed by 10 bases and V by 0 bases; bases with no gene match: 20. The CDR3 extends over 19 amino acids. As DNA, the CDR3 is TGTGCCAGCAGCTTAACGCTAGGTGAACTTGGGCTAGCGGGAGCAGACCAGTACTTC. Translating it yields CASSLTLGELGLAGADQYF.

V gene TRBV2 combines with J gene TRBJ1-5, with D perhaps matching TRBD1 (5 bases). The CDR3 contains 15 residues. From germline, CDR1 is SNHLY and CDR2 FYNNEI. Trimming removed 6 bases at V and 6 bases at J, with 18 bases between. CDR3 nucleotides: TGTGCCAGCAGGGGGGGGTTGAGGACGATTCAGCCCCAGCATTTT. Residues: CASRGGLRTIQPQHF.

V gene TRBV5-4 combines with J gene TRBJ1-2, with D hard to call. V was cut by 0 bases and J by 0 bases, with 9 bases left in between. The CDR3 totals 15 residues. Germline V gene lookup returns CDR1 SGHNT and CDR2 YYREEE (reference sequence). The CDR3 DNA is TGTGCCAGCAGCTTGGTCCTCGGAACTAACTATGGCTACACCTTC. Its translation: CASSLVLGTNYGYTF.

This clone occurred once. The chain couples TRBV9 to TRBJ2-5; weak D call: TRBD1 (6 bases). Germline CDR1 reads SGDLS; CDR2 reads YYNGEE. V dropped 0 bases and J dropped 1 base, with 10 bases sitting between them. The CDR3 consists of 15 residues. In DNA, the CDR3 is TGTGCCAGCAGCGTAGTGGGGGCAGCCCAAGAGACCCAGTACTTC. This encodes CASSVVGAAQETQYF. The complete variable domain, with remaining parts taken from reference TRBV9 and TRBJ2-5, reads DSGVTQTPKHLITATGQRVTLRCSPRSGDLSVYWYQQSLDQGLQFLIQYYNGEERAKGNILERFSAQQFPDLHSELNLSSLELGDSALYFCASSVVGAAQETQYFGPGTRLLVL.

This chain uses TRBV27 with TRBJ1-2; D is undetermined. Germline loops: CDR1 MNHEY, CDR2 SMNVEV (reference sequence). This CDR3 region has 15 residues. The V end was cut by 5 bases, the J end by 7 bases, with 20 bases between. Here the CDR3 reads CASSPSGTPSSGYTF. CDR3 DNA: TGTGCCAGCAGTCCTTCTGGCACGCCAAGCTCTGGCTACACCTTC.

The chain couples TRBV5-1 to TRBJ1-3; 7 positions match TRBD1. The junction had 3 bases not matched to a gene; V was cut back by 0 bases and J by 0 bases. In germline, CDR1 is SGHRS, CDR2 YFSETQ. This CDR3 comprises 16 residues. CDR3 sequence reads: CASSLEGQSSGNTIYF. The CDR3 region has the DNA TGCGCCAGCAGCTTGGAGGGACAGAGCTCTGGAAACACCATATATTTT. Looking up the rest from reference TRBV5-1 and TRBJ1-3 gives the full variable domain: KAGVTQTPRYLIKTRGQQVTLSCSPISGHRSVSWYQQTPGQGLQFLFEYFSETQRNKGNFPGRFSGRQFSNSRSEMNVSTLELGDSALYLCASSLEGQSSGNTIYFGEGSWLTVV.

The chain is built from TRBV18 and TRBJ2-7, with D possibly being TRBD1 (5 bases). Trimming removed 3 bases at V and 4 bases at J, with 13 bases between. The V gene's germline CDR1 is KGHSH and CDR2 LQKENI. The CDR3 covers 14 residues. The CDR3 is CASSPRTLAYEQYF. The CDR3 DNA reads as TGTGCCAGCTCACCTCGGACACTCGCTTACGAGCAGTACTTC. Supplemented by reference TRBV18 and TRBJ2-7, the full variable domain reads NAGVMQNPRHLVRRRGQEARLRCSPMKGHSHVYWYRQLPEEGLKFMVYLQKENIIDESGMPKERFSAEFPKEGPSILRIQQVVRGDSAAYFCASSPRTLAYEQYFGPGTRLTVT.

J is TRBJ1-5 and V is TRBV28, with no clear D. The CDR3 has 13 amino acids. Germline CDR1 is MDHEN and CDR2 is SYDVKM. V gave up 2 bases and J gave up 5 bases, with 7 bases separating them. The CDR3 here is CASSLTLYQPQHF. As DNA, the CDR3 is TGTGCCAGCAGTTTAACACTCTATCAGCCCCAGCATTTT.

This rearrangement joins TRBV19 to TRBJ1-1; no clear D gene. The CDR3 extends over 13 amino acids. Trimming left V 1 base short and J 3 bases short, with 6 bases between. Per the germline V gene, CDR1 is LNHDA and CDR2 is SQIVND (reference sequence). The CDR3 protein is CASSIGSYTEAFF. Written as DNA, the CDR3 is TGTGCCAGTAGTATAGGCAGCTACACTGAAGCTTTCTTT.

The chain joins TRBV7-2 to TRBJ1-2; D gene unclear. Germline-derived CDR1 and CDR2 are SGHTA and FQGNSA. The V gene lost 1 base and the J gene lost 2 bases, with 11 bases spanning the gap. The CDR3 has 15 residues. The CDR3 region has the DNA TGTGCCAGCAGCTTAGGGCAGGCAAGGAACTATGGCTACACCTTC. It codes for CASSLGQARNYGYTF.

The rearrangement joins TRBV10-3 to TRBJ1-1; tentative D call: TRBD1 (5 bases). This CDR3 region has 12 residues. V lost 6 bases and J lost 1, with 6 bases in between. The V gene's germline CDR1 is ENHRY and CDR2 SYGVKD. CDR3 protein: CAIRTENTEAFF. The CDR3 nucleotides read TGTGCCATCAGGACAGAGAACACTGAAGCTTTCTTT.

This clone has just one count. The chain links TRBV7-3 to TRBJ2-1; 9 bases match TRBD1. Germline assignment: CDR1 SGHTA and CDR2 FQGTGA. V shed 4 bases, J shed 7 bases, and the junction held 8 bases outside the gene matches. This CDR3 is 15 amino acids long. This CDR3 reads CASSSPGQGVNEQFF. For the CDR3, the DNA is TGTGCCAGCAGCTCCCCGGGACAGGGTGTAAATGAGCAGTTCTTC.

With regard to this clone: The junction departs from germline at one end; a sequencing error may be responsible. The genes are TRBV4-1 and TRBJ1-2; D possibly corresponds to TRBD1 (5 bases). Germline values: CDR1 MGHRA, CDR2 YSYEKL. There are 16 residues in the CDR3. The CDR3 sequence: CASSSQVGLSNYGYTF. DNA of the CDR3: TGCGCCAGCAGCTCGCAGGTGGGACTCTCGAACTACGGCTACACCTTC.

The rearrangement joins TRBV10-3 to TRBJ2-7, with 9 bases lining up with TRBD1. CDR1 ENHRY and CDR2 SYGVKD come from the germline V gene. This CDR3 contains 17 residues. V lost 0 bases, J lost 4 bases, and 10 bases stayed unmatched. The CDR3 DNA follows: TGTGCCATCAGTGAGTCCCTAGTAGGGGACAGGGCGTACGAGCAGTACTTC. This gives the protein CAISESLVGDRAYEQYF.

This clone occurred once. This rearrangement joins TRBV5-1 to TRBJ1-2; 7 bases are shared with TRBD1. Trimming cost V 0 bases and J 3 bases; bases outside gene matches: 5. This CDR3 is 15 amino acids long. The V gene's germline CDR1 is SGHRS and CDR2 YFSETQ. CDR3 sequence reads: CASSLGGTDDYGYTF. The CDR3, as DNA: TGCGCCAGCAGCTTGGGGGGGACAGACGACTATGGCTACACCTTC.

This chain links TRBV5-6 with TRBJ2-1, with D unresolved. Between the trimmed V and J ends, which lost 1 base and 6 bases, there was a span of 11 bases. The CDR3 sequence is 14 residues long. CDR1 SGHDT and CDR2 YYEEEE come from the germline V gene. The DNA of the CDR3 is TGTGCCAGCAGCTTGATATCAGGCCGCAATGAGCAGTTCTTC. Residues: CASSLISGRNEQFF. Based on the CDR3 plus reference TRBV5-6 and TRBJ2-1, the full variable domain is DAGVTQSPTHLIKTRGQQVTLRCSPKSGHDTVSWYQQALGQGPQFIFQYYEEEERQRGNFPDRFSGHQFPNYSSELNVNALLLGDSALYLCASSLISGRNEQFFGPGTRLTVL.

This rearrangement joins TRBV5-1 to TRBJ2-6; D possibly corresponds to TRBD1 (6 bases). Per the germline V gene, CDR1 is SGHRS and CDR2 is YFSETQ. Trimming removed 9 bases at V and 2 bases at J, with 18 bases between. The CDR3 runs to 16 residues. Here the CDR3 DNA reads TGCGCCACTACGAAACAGGGTTCGACTGGGGCCAACGTCCTGACTTTC. Residues: CATTKQGSTGANVLTF.

This sequence joins TRBV6-2 or TRBV6-3 and TRBJ2-3; D uncertain. This CDR3 contains 16 residues. CDR1 MNHEY and CDR2 SVGEGT come from the germline V gene. V was shortened by 6 bases and J by 0 bases, with 16 bases between the two germline ends. CDR3 protein: CASSPMAAPSTDTQYF. The CDR3 region has the DNA TGTGCCAGCAGCCCTATGGCCGCACCTAGCACAGATACGCAGTATTTT.